Given below is one TCR beta chain in context. Its antigen is unidentified. Included in the TCR beta cDNA libraries were unique molecular identifiers. TCRdb reanalysed the PCR reads using MiXCR and keeps one entry per CDR3 protein. Here the sample spans approximately 660,000 distinct CDR3 sequences, roughly three fifths being singletons. The data are from a study of post-analysis software for immune sequencing data. Study findings and constraints: Relative to controls, patients had about five TRBV segments at higher frequency, with TRBV5-6, TRBV5-1 and TRBV20-1 among these. Analysis by F measure revealed that same-batch samples clustered strongly together.

Germline loops: CDR1 SGHRS, CDR2 YFSETQ. V lost 4 bases and J 10 bases, leaving 10 bases between the germline ends. The CDR3 loop spans 11 amino acids. Input material: blood. The receptor comes from a girl aged 2 to 9 with multiple sclerosis. The chain links TRBV5-1 to TRBJ2-3; tentatively, D is TRBD1 (5 bases). The CDR3 reads CASSTQGPQYF. In DNA, the CDR3 is TGCGCCAGCAGCACCCAGGGTCCGCAGTATTTT.